The source of this TCR beta chain is a study of vaccination and CD4 T cells after COVID-19. Study conclusions and caveats: Median SARS-CoV-2-reactive clonotypes rose from around 19 to 38, not significantly.

The CDR3 has 13 amino acids. Looked up from germline, CDR1 is DFQATT and CDR2 is SNEGSKA (reference sequence). V was cut by 3 bases and J by 4 bases, with 12 bases left in between. The Oncomine TCR Beta short-read assay was what sequenced the DNA obtained from cultured CD4+ T cells. TCRdb itself ran the PCR reads through MiXCR, one entry per CDR3 protein. The table lists around 20,000 distinct CDR3 sequences, around 60% of them singletons. Treatment of the sample: approximately 10-day PBMC culture with coronavirus spike peptide pools or control peptides (ViraFEST assay). This clonotype was recorded a few times. The antigen is undetermined.

The receptor was derived from a human donor who had recovered from COVID-19. The sample was CD4+ T cells from blood, cultured in vitro, taken before SARS-CoV-2 vaccination. This chain uses TRBV20-1 with TRBJ1-2, with D possibly TRBD1 on 6 matching bases. In nucleotides, the CDR3 is TGCAGTGCTAGTGGACAGAATCCCTATGGCTACACCTTC. Its protein product is CSASGQNPYGYTF.